This entry features one TCR beta chain sequence. The target antigen is unknown. CD45RO negativity and positive selection for CCR7 defined naive CD8 cells, a population that excluded terminally differentiated effector memory CD45RA+ cells. This sample was taken from a study of shared clonotypes between healthy human individuals. Study in general: Donor composition was a couple of women and a few men, aged 18 to 49. Study-wide findings and caveats: In general, naive subsets displayed greater estimated richness than memory subsets did. In a few donors, roughly 5.2% of naive CD4 clonotypes appeared in common.

Produced via immunoSEQ multiplex PCR; TCRdb's table is partial and in-frame only. Of some 1,900,000 clones listed, about 94% are singletons. This clonotype originated in a man aged 18 to 35 in good health. What was sequenced was naive CD8+ T cells sorted from blood.

The CDR3 DNA reads as TGCGCCAGCAGCAAACTCACGGGACAGGGGCCAGATACGCAGTATTTT. Protein: CASSKLTGQGPDTQYF. The chain has TRBV4-3 and TRBJ2-3; 10 bases agree with TRBD1. J gave up 4 bases and V 5 bases, and 9 bases lay outside the gene matches. The germline V gene encodes CDR1 LGHNA and CDR2 YSLEER. This CDR3 spans 16 amino acids.